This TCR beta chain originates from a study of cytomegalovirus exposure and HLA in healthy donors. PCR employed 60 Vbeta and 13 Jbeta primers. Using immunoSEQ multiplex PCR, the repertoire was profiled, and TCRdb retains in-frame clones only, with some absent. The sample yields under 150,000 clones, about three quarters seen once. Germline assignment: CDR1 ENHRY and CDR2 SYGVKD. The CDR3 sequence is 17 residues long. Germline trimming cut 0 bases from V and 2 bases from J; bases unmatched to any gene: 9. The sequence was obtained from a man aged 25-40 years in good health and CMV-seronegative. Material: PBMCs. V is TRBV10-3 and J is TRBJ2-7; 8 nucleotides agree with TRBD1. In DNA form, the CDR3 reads TGTGCCATCAGTGAGTCACCCCCGGGACAGGTGACCTACGAGCAGTACTTC. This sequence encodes CAISESPPGQVTYEQYF.